One sample yielded the 21 T cell receptor beta chains listed below, sequenced in a study of blood T cell repertoires in COVID-19. Some clones are missing from TCRdb's copy, which holds only in-frame ones; the method was immunoSEQ multiplex PCR. Of about 34,000 clones in the sample, 60% to 80% are singletons; the top ten hold approximately 15%. Sequenced input: peripheral blood. Receptor source: a man older than 75 with active or convalescent COVID-19.

This chain connects TRBV3-1 (or the pseudogene TRBV3-2) to TRBJ2-7; 13 bases match TRBD2. CDR1 and CDR2 from the germline V gene are LGHDT and YNNKEL (reference sequence). The CDR3 covers 15 residues. With V trimmed by 3 bases and J by 7 bases, 6 bases remained unmatched. CDR3 bases: TGTGCCAGCAGCCACCGACTAGCGGGAGGTGGAGAGCAGTACTTC. Protein sequence: CASSHRLAGGGEQYF.

This clone was counted only a few times. The gene calls are TRBV21-1 and TRBJ2-7; the table's D call, TRBD2, was not checked against the DNA. TRBV21-1 represents a pseudogene. CDR3 length: 13 residues. CDR3 nucleotides: TGTGCCAGCAGCAATCCGGGAGAGTGCGAGCAGTACTTC. It yields the protein CASSNPGECEQYF.

The chain is built from TRBV27 and TRBJ1-5; 8 nucleotides align to TRBD1. This CDR3 is built from 15 residues. Germline V gene data show CDR1 as MNHEY and CDR2 as SMNVEV (reference sequence). V gave up 5 bases and J gave up 4 bases; unmatched junction bases: 7. CDR3 loop: CASSRTGSANQPQHF. CDR3 bases: TGTGCCAGCAGTCGGACAGGGTCGGCAAATCAGCCCCAGCATTTT.

J is TRBJ2-5 and V is TRBV11-2, with D possibly matching TRBD1 (5 bases). The CDR3 is 14 residues long. V dropped 5 bases and J dropped 4 bases, with 14 bases sitting between them. CDR1 is SGHAT, CDR2 FQNNGV, per germline. The DNA for the CDR3 is TGTGCCAGCAGCCCCGGTCGGCAGGGAGAGACCCAGTACTTC. It specifies CASSPGRQGETQYF.

There are a few counts of this clone. V gene TRBV5-1 combines with J gene TRBJ2-3, with 13 positions matching TRBD2. The CDR3 is 17 residues long. Germline CDR1 reads SGHRS; CDR2 reads YFSETQ. J lost 6 bases, V lost 4 bases, and 11 bases had no gene match. CDR3 sequence: CASSTGLAGVVSDTQYF. The CDR3 DNA follows: TGCGCCAGCAGCACAGGACTAGCGGGAGTCGTAAGCGATACGCAGTATTTT.

V and J are TRBV19 and TRBJ2-1, with D tentatively TRBD2 (5 bases). Germline loops: CDR1 LNHDA, CDR2 SQIVND (reference sequence). The CDR3 sequence is 15 residues long. Trimming removed 3 bases from V and 8 bases from J, with 17 bases in between. CDR3 nucleotides: TGTGCCAGTAGTATGTCAGCGGATTCCCGCTATGAGCAGTTCTTC. Translation: CASSMSADSRYEQFF.

J is TRBJ2-4 and V is TRBV19; D unresolved. The V end was cut by 2 bases, the J end by 5 bases, with 7 bases between. The CDR3 contains 13 residues. The V gene's germline CDR1 is LNHDA and CDR2 SQIVND (reference sequence). Here the CDR3 reads CASSISRENIQYF. The CDR3 DNA is TGTGCCAGTAGTATATCGCGAGAAAACATTCAGTACTTC.

In its sample, this clone was seen once. The chain couples TRBV18 to TRBJ1-2, with a possible D match to TRBD1 (5 bases). The CDR3 runs to 12 residues. V gave up 2 bases and J gave up 6 bases, with 7 bases separating them. Per germline, CDR1 KGHSH and CDR2 LQKENI. The CDR3, as DNA: TGTGCCAGCTCACCATCGGGGGATGGCTACACCTTC. Protein product: CASSPSGDGYTF.

The chain carries TRBV30 and TRBJ2-1; tentatively, D is TRBD2 (6 bases). Trimming shortened V by 7 bases and J by 6 bases, and 16 bases separated the two germline ends. Germline V gene lookup returns CDR1 GTSNPN and CDR2 SVGIG (reference sequence). The CDR3 loop spans 13 amino acids. The CDR3 is CASPGLKFNEQFF. The CDR3 DNA follows: TGTGCCTCCCCGGGACTCAAATTCAATGAGCAGTTCTTC.

The chain joins TRBV19 to TRBJ1-5; TRBD1 might be the D (6 bases). The CDR3 is 14 amino acids. V dropped 4 bases and J dropped 3 bases, with 10 bases sitting between them. In germline, CDR1 is LNHDA, CDR2 SQIVND (reference sequence). As DNA, the CDR3 is TGTGCCAGTAGTAGTACAGGGTACAATCAGCCCCAGCATTTT. This gives the protein CASSSTGYNQPQHF.

This sequence joins TRBV6-5 and TRBJ2-7; D is perhaps TRBD2 (5 bases). V lost 5 bases and J lost 1, with 15 bases in between. CDR3 length: 15 residues. The germline gives CDR1 MNHEY, CDR2 SVGAGI. CDR3 in amino acids: CASSPKRRQSYEQYF. The CDR3 DNA sequence: TGTGCCAGCAGTCCAAAGCGGAGGCAATCCTACGAGCAGTACTTC.

Judged by abundance, this clone is medium-sized. This chain links TRBV19 with TRBJ2-7; 10 positions agree with TRBD2. Trimming took 0 bases from V and 4 from J; bases not matched to a gene: 6. Per germline, CDR1 LNHDA and CDR2 SQIVND (reference sequence). This CDR3 has 16 residues. The CDR3 here is CASSIDLAGETYEQYF. The DNA for the CDR3 is TGTGCCAGTAGTATAGATCTAGCGGGAGAGACGTACGAGCAGTACTTC.

As concerns this clone: The same CDR3 can be traced to other DNA sequences in this sample. The chain joins TRBV15 to TRBJ2-1; 7 bases are a match to TRBD2. After removal of 3 bases from V and 7 bases from J, the junction contained 9 bases not matched to a gene. The length of the CDR3 is 15 residues. Germline V gives CDR1 LNHNV, CDR2 YYDKDF (reference sequence). The CDR3 is CATSRAPAGSNEQFF. CDR3 bases: TGTGCCACCAGCAGGGCCCCAGCGGGATCTAATGAGCAGTTCTTC.

This clone was seen a handful of times. The chain is built from TRBV12-3 or TRBV12-4 and TRBJ2-1, with D unresolved. This CDR3 has 13 residues. Trimming left V 7 bases short and J 5 bases short, with 12 bases between. The chain's CDR3 is CASTPSGHNEQFF. Written as DNA, the CDR3 is TGTGCCAGCACCCCGAGTGGGCACAATGAGCAGTTCTTC.

A single count supports this clone. The chain recombines TRBV7-2 with TRBJ2-5; tentatively, D is TRBD1 (6 bases). The germline V and J ends were trimmed by 5 bases and 2 bases, with 12 bases remaining between them. The CDR3 spans 14 residues. Germline V gene lookup returns CDR1 SGHTA and CDR2 FQGNSA. CDR3 DNA: TGTGCCAGCAGCACTTCCAGGGGTCAAGAGACCCAGTACTTC. As protein: CASSTSRGQETQYF. Combining the CDR3 with reference TRBV7-2 and TRBJ2-5 gives the whole variable domain GAGVSQSPSNKVTEKGKDVELRCDPISGHTALYWYRQSLGQGLEFLIYFQGNSAPDKSGLPSDRFSAERTGGSVSTLTIQRTQQEDSAVYLCASSTSRGQETQYFGPGTRLLVL.

This clone was counted a few times. The chain carries TRBV6-6 and TRBJ2-6; 10 nucleotides align to TRBD1. With V trimmed by 6 bases and J by 0 bases, 14 bases remained unmatched. The CDR3 has 20 amino acids. CDR1 MNHNY and CDR2 SVGAGI come from the germline V gene (reference sequence). The CDR3 here is CASSRTGTGVPYSGANVLTF. As DNA, the CDR3 is TGTGCCAGCAGCCGTACTGGGACAGGGGTCCCCTACTCTGGGGCCAACGTCCTGACTTTC.

V usage is TRBV6-5 and J usage is TRBJ1-1; D unclear. The V end was cut by 7 bases, the J end by 4 bases, with 16 bases between. Germline V gene lookup returns CDR1 MNHEY and CDR2 SVGAGI. The CDR3 covers 14 residues. The CDR3 is CASNPGSIGTEAFF. CDR3 coding DNA: TGTGCCAGCAATCCGGGGTCGATTGGCACTGAAGCTTTCTTT.

V gene TRBV6-1 combines with J gene TRBJ2-1; D possibly corresponds to TRBD2 (5 bases). Deletions cut 8 bases from V and 1 base from J, with 9 bases between. Germline V gives CDR1 MNHNS, CDR2 SASEGT. CDR3 length: 13 residues. The CDR3 loop reads CASQADSYNEQFF. The CDR3 DNA sequence: TGTGCCAGCCAAGCGGATTCCTACAATGAGCAGTTCTTC.

V gene TRBV6-6 combines with J gene TRBJ1-1; no reliable D call. Germline lookup yields CDR1 MNHNY and CDR2 SVGAGI (reference sequence). CDR3 size: 13 residues. V was pared by 4 bases and J by 1 base, with 7 bases between. The CDR3 spells CASSSRQNTEAFF. The CDR3 nucleotides are TGTGCCAGCAGTTCAAGACAGAACACTGAAGCTTTCTTT.

The CDR3 coding sequence is TGTGCCAGCAGTACCGGGACTAGCGGGATATTCACAGATACGCAGTATTTT. It codes for CASSTGTSGIFTDTQYF. The J gene is TRBJ2-3, the V gene TRBV2; 13 bases match TRBD2. CDR1 and CDR2 (germline): SNHLY, FYNNEI. The CDR3 has 17 residues. V gave up 5 bases and J gave up 2 bases; unmatched junction bases: 7. Filled out from reference TRBV2 and TRBJ2-3, the complete variable domain reads EPEVTQTPSHQVTQMGQEVILRCVPISNHLYFYWYRQILGQKVEFLVSFYNNEISEKSEIFDDQFSVERPDGSNFTLKIRSTKLEDSAMYFCASSTGTSGIFTDTQYFGPGTRLTVL.

This clone was observed a handful of times. The chain links TRBV11-2 to TRBJ2-3; D remains ambiguous. Germline CDR1 and CDR2: SGHAT and FQNNGV. This CDR3 is 14 amino acids long. The ends were cut back, 0 bases at V and 9 bases at J, with 13 bases in the middle. The CDR3 nucleotides are TGTGCCAGCAGCTTAGATCGCGGTCCTTTCACGCAGTATTTT. Translating it yields CASSLDRGPFTQYF. The full variable domain, in which reference TRBV11-2 and TRBJ2-3 provide the parts outside the CDR3, is EAGVAQSPRYKIIEKRQSVAFWCNPISGHATLYWYQQILGQGPKLLIQFQNNGVVDDSQLPKDRFSAERLKGVDSTLKIQPAKLEDSAVYLCASSLDRGPFTQYFGPGTRLTVL.